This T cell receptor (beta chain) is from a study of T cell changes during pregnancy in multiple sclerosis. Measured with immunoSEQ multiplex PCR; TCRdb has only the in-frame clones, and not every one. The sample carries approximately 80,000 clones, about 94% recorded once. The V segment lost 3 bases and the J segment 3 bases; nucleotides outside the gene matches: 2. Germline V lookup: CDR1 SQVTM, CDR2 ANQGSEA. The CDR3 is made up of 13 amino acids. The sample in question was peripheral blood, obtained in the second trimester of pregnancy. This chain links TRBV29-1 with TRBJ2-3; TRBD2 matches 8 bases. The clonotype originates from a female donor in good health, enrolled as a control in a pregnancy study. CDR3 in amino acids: CSVELAGTDTQYF. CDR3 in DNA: TGCAGCGTTGAGTTAGCGGGGACAGATACGCAGTATTTT.